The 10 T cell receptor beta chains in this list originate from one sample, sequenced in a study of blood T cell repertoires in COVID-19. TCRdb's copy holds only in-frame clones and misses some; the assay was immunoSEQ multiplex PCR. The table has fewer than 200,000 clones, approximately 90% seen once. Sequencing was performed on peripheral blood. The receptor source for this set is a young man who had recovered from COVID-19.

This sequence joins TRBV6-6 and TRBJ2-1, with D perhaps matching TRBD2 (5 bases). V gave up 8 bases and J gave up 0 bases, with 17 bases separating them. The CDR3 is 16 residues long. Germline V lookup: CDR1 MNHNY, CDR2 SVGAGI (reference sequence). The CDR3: CASGKAGQSSYNEQFF. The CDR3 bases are TGTGCCAGCGGGAAGGCGGGTCAAAGCTCCTACAATGAGCAGTTCTTC.

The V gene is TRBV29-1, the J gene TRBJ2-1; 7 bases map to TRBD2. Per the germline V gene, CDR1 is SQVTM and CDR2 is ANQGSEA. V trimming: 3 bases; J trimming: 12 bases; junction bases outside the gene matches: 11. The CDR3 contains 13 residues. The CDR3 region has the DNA TGCAGCGTTGAGGGGGGGGGTCGGAGGTCGCAGTTCTTC. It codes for CSVEGGGRRSQFF.

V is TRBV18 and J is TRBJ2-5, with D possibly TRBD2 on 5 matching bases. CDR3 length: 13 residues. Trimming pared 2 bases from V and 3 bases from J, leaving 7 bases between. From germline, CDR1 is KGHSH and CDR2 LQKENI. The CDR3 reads CASSPGSKETQYF. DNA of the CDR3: TGTGCCAGCTCACCAGGGAGTAAAGAGACCCAGTACTTC. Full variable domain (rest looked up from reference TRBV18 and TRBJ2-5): NAGVMQNPRHLVRRRGQEARLRCSPMKGHSHVYWYRQLPEEGLKFMVYLQKENIIDESGMPKERFSAEFPKEGPSILRIQQVVRGDSAAYFCASSPGSKETQYFGPGTRLLVL.

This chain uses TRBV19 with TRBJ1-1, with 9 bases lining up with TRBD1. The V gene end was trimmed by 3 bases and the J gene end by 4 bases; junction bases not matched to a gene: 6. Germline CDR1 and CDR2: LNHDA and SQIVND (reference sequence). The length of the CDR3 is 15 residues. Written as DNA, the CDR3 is TGTGCCAGTAGTATGTTACAGGGGGCCGGCACTGAAGCTTTCTTT. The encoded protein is CASSMLQGAGTEAFF.

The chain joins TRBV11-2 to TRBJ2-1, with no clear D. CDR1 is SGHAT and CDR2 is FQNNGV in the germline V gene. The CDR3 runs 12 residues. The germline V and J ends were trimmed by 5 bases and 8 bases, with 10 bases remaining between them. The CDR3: CASSPGVHEQFF. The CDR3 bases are TGTGCCAGCAGCCCCGGAGTACATGAGCAGTTCTTC.

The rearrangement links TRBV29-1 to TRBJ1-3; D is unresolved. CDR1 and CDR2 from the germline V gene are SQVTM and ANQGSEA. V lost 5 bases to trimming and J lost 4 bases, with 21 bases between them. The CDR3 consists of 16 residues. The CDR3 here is CSVSVPTPRSGNTIYF. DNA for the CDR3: TGCAGCGTTTCCGTTCCGACTCCACGGTCCGGAAACACCATATATTTT.

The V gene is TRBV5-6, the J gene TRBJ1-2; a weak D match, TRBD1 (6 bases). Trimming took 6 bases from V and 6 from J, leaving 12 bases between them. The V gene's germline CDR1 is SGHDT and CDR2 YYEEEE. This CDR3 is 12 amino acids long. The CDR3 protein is CASTFTGHGYTF. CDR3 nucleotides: TGTGCCAGCACCTTCACAGGGCATGGCTACACCTTC.

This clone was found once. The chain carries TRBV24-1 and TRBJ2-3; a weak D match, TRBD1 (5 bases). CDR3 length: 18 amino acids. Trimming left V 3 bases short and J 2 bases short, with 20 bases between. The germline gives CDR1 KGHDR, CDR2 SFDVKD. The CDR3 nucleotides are TGTGCCACCAGTGATCCTTTAGGAACTAAGGGGTCCACAGATACGCAGTATTTT. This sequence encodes CATSDPLGTKGSTDTQYF.

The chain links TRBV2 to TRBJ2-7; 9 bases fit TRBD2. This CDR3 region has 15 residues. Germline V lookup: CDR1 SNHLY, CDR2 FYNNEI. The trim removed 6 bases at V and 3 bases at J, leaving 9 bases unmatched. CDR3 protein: CASREGLADFYEQYF. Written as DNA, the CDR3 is TGTGCCAGCAGAGAGGGACTAGCAGATTTCTACGAGCAGTACTTC.

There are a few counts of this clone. The CDR3 DNA follows: TGTGCCAGCAGTTACGGTATAAGCGGGACAGGGGTGAACAATGAGCAGTTCTTC. It codes for CASSYGISGTGVNNEQFF. The V and J genes are TRBV6-2 or TRBV6-3 and TRBJ2-1; 10 bases align to TRBD1. J lost 5 bases, V lost 2 bases, and 12 bases had no gene match. This CDR3 spans 18 amino acids. CDR1 MNHEY and CDR2 SVGEGT come from the germline V gene.